Reported below is one TCR beta chain. Antigen specificity is unknown. This PCR relied on a set of 60 Vbeta primers and 13 Jbeta primers. Measured with immunoSEQ multiplex PCR; TCRdb has only the in-frame clones, and not every one. The sample lists roughly 200,000 clones; 80% were seen once. The germline CDR1 and CDR2 sequences are SEHNR and FQNEAQ (reference sequence). V dropped 4 bases and J dropped 0; count of bases not matched to a gene: 4. CDR3 length: 17 amino acids. The data belong to a study of cytomegalovirus exposure and HLA in healthy donors. Study-wide findings and caveats: According to an earlier analysis, most TCR beta V segments yielded productive rearrangements about 87% or about 30% of the time. Analysis was performed later, and it showed HLA-associated TCR beta chains to be more clonally expanded than equally common others. HLA-A and HLA-B allele assignments for most subjects were reportedly predicted accurately using TCR beta sequences.

This TCR derives from a boy younger than 18 in good health and CMV-seronegative. The source material was PBMCs. The rearrangement uses TRBV7-9 and TRBJ2-4; 12 bases agree with TRBD1. The CDR3 loop reads CASSWGDRGQAKNIQYF. The CDR3 region has the DNA TGTGCCAGCAGCTGGGGGGACAGGGGGCAAGCCAAAAACATTCAGTACTTC. The full variable domain, its missing parts supplied by reference TRBV7-9 and TRBJ2-4, is DTGVSQNPRHKITKRGQNVTFRCDPISEHNRLYWYRQTLGQGPEFLTYFQNEAQLEKSRLLSDRFSAERPKGSFSTLEIQRTEQGDSAMYLCASSWGDRGQAKNIQYFGAGTRLSVL.